A selection of T cell receptor beta chains follows, all from one sample in a study of cytomegalovirus exposure and HLA in healthy donors. TCRdb's copy holds only in-frame clones and misses some; the assay was immunoSEQ multiplex PCR. Of about 330,000 clones listed, roughly 88% are singletons. The sample comprised PBMCs. Receptors were obtained from a woman aged 18 to 35 in good health and CMV-seronegative. Each CDR3 is given without its conserved first and last residue. The D gene is left open where the match is weak.

>-|TRBV4-1
ASSQVGQGYEQY
>TRBD2|TRBV11-2
ASSKLGRGYTGELF
>TRBD2|TRBV27
ASNLAGENNEQF
>-|TRBV27
ASSPGRLGSSYNEQF
>-|TRBV7-3
ASSLSTGELF
>TRBD1|TRBV27
ASSLIRDSATNEKLF
>TRBD2|TRBV9
ASSPGGSGDNEQF
>TRBD1|TRBV7-8
ASSSTGVDYGYT
>TRBD2|TRBV2
ASTLIAGAYSEQF
>-|TRBV6-5
ASSYSTRSIGGYT
>-|TRBV7-2
ASSLVVDIGPDTQY
>-|TRBV2
ASSPGTTYTDTQY
>-|TRBV5-1
ASSLRAGTYEQY
>TRBD1|TRBV19
ASSDRGSTGANVLT
>-|TRBV7-6
ASSPTRETGNTIY
>-|TRBV10-3
AAGTGGGGYNEQF
>TRBD1|TRBV27
ASSLIGTGDWVGGNQPQH
>TRBD1|TRBV9
ASSMTGDQPQH
>-|TRBV5-1
ASSSVRGGETQY
>-|TRBV7-9
ASSLVGGRGGYT
>TRBD2|TRBV9
ASSVLADSYNEQF
>TRBD1|TRBV29-1
SAKSGTGKQETQY
>-|TRBV27
ASSLRPREPYGYT
>-|TRBV13
ASSLYSDNNEQF
>-|TRBV6-8
ASSCSRDTSSYEQY
>TRBD1|TRBV7-9
ASSPRQGRPYEQY
>TRBD2|TRBV27
ASSYLAGADNEQF
>-|TRBV29-1
SATSGSGPNEQF
>TRBD2|TRBV2
ASSPLAGPFNEQF
>-|TRBV28
ASSLRGWDYGYT
>-|TRBV9
ASSVQNSGEQF
>-|TRBV9
ASSVNGGTDTQY
>TRBD1|TRBV27
ASSLRGLTGVEETQY
>TRBD2|TRBV7-8
ASSSSSGSYNEQF
>TRBD1|TRBV10-3
AISESLTGDGYT
>-|TRBV7-2
ASSHRGVGVNYGYT
>-|TRBV27
ASSPGSGEQY
>-|TRBV7-2
ASSLGLAKNIQY
>TRBD2|TRBV9
ASSPGLAGSYEQY
>-|TRBV5-7
ASSLWGGNQPQH
>TRBD2|TRBV29-1
SVVGLDGGIGQF
>TRBD2|TRBV11-3
ASSLESGGENEQF